This TCR beta chain was identified during a study of Graves' ophthalmopathy and Graves' hyperthyroidism (dated by TCRdb to 2017 to 2018). About the investigation overall: Peripheral blood was collected at initial diagnosis, prior to any treatment. An independent validation cohort was composed of fewer than 20 hyperthyroidism patients and approximately 15 patients who later progressed from hyperthyroidism to ophthalmopathy. In total, 135 blood samples were TCR-sequenced: approximately 42 ophthalmopathy, 75 hyperthyroidism and approximately 17 hyperthyroidism-to-ophthalmopathy patients. After sampling, hyperthyroidism patients received methimazole starting at 30 mg daily, and ophthalmopathy patients received high-dose intravenous methylprednisolone. To tell Graves' ophthalmopathy apart from Graves' hyperthyroidism, and to predict which patients would progress to ophthalmopathy, the study relied on TCR beta repertoire signatures. In several hyperthyroidism patients, the T-cell repertoire of thyroid tissue was compared with the T-cell repertoire of blood. To explore V-J signatures that separate ophthalmopathy from hyperthyroidism, a discovery set of about 96 patients was enrolled, consisting of more than 40 with ophthalmopathy and approximately 60 with stable hyperthyroidism.

Points the paper makes about the study in general: Most of the expanded thyroid clonotypes with a frequency above 0.001 were also detected in blood, and it was suggested that the thyroid immune response may be reflected by blood repertoires. Sample size was not statistically predetermined, and group allocation was not concealed from the investigators. In cross-validation, the 13-signature model distinguished ophthalmopathy from stable hyperthyroidism with 85% to 90% sensitivity and about 84% specificity, and in the test set the corresponding values were approximately 79% and 70%. In validation, the model predicted ophthalmopathy progression with 70.59% sensitivity and 72.22% specificity; some twelve predicted patients were CT-confirmed with GO in a median of 6.5 months.

Ophthalmopathy patients were characterized by moderately to severely active disease, a Clinical Activity Score of at least 3, a NOSPECS grade of at least 4, and a disease duration under 3 months. Patients with other autoimmune diseases, uncontrolled infections, pregnancy or lactation were excluded. Clinical symptoms, serum thyroxine, TRAb, thyroid ultrasound and orbital computed tomography were used for diagnosis. PBMCs were isolated from more than 9 ml of fresh peripheral blood by Ficoll-Paque density gradient centrifugation. Total RNA was extracted using Trizol reagent, and RNA quality was checked on an Agilent 2100 Bioanalyzer. For repertoire sequencing, the TCR beta CDR3 regions were amplified from RNA transcripts. A first-round RT-PCR used HTBI primers with the Qiagen OneStep RT-PCR kit, followed by a second-round multiplex PCR, size selection and purification. Libraries were sequenced on an Illumina HiSeq2000 using paired-end 100 bp reads. The authors' analysis ran thus. SOAPnuke was used to process the reads, throwing out any read that had adapters, had uncalled bases, had a mean Phred below 15, or lacked an exact constant-primer or identifier match. COPE v1.2.5 was used to merge the high-quality paired reads. Clonotypes were defined as unique nucleotide sequences and were aligned to IMGT TRB V, D and J references using MiTCR v1.1. The analysis was limited to V-J combinations with a frequency above 0.0001, which together covered roughly 99% of repertoires. For each V-J combination, a TCR clonal expansion and chaos score was defined as the ratio of F50 clonal expansion to chaos observed in the TCRdist matrix. Features were reduced by Welch's t-statistics and random forest to 10 to 15 V-J combinations, which fed a naive Bayes classifier. The Morisita-Horn index was used to measure how similar the thyroid and blood repertoires were. TCRdb's own reprocessing of the public reads used fastp at Q25 and MiXCR and kept productive beta chains. When rows share a CDR3 protein, they turn into one entry using the most common DNA and genes. The V and J calls were determined by TCRdb, not by the authors. The sample table shows 660,000 or so distinct CDR3 sequences, and approximately 39% are seen once. The biggest ten clones account for over 2.5% of the sample.

Trimming removed 9 bases from V and 4 bases from J, leaving 15 bases between the germline ends. Inclusive of the bounding cysteine and phenylalanine, the CDR3 is 13 residues long. Only the CDR3 DNA is retained, 39 bases long and in frame from the first base. The germline V gene (reference sequence) provides CDR1 MNHEY and CDR2 SMNVEV. About this clonotype itself: Its antigen remains undetermined. No clone much larger than this one lies a single base away; base qualities are absent.

This receptor was identified in an adult man with Graves' ophthalmopathy. Recombination connected TRBV27 to TRBJ2-5, with the D gene too uncertain to name. Source material: peripheral blood. This receptor has the CDR3 CASKDVGGETQYF. The sequenced DNA: TGTGCCAGTAAGGACGTGGGTGGAGAGACCCAGTACTTC.